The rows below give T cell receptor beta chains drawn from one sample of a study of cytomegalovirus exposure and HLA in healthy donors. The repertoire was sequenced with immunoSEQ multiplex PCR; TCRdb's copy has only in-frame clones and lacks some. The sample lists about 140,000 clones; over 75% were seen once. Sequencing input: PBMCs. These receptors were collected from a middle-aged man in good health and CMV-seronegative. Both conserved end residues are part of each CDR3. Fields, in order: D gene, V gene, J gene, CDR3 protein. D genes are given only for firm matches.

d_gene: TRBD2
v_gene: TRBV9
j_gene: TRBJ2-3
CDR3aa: CASSSPRGGPPSTDTQYF

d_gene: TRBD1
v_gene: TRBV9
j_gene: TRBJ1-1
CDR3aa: CASSGDRLNTEAFF

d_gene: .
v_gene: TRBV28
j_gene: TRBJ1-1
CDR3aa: CASNGPNTEAFF

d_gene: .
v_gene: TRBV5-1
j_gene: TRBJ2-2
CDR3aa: CASSLWQNTGELFF

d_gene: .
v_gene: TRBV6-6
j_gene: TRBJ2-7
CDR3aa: CASSYISGYEQYF

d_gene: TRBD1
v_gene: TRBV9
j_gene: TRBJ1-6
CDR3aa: CASSVGQGDNSPLHF

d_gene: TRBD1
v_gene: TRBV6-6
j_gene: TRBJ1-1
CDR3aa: CASLEDRGHTEAFF

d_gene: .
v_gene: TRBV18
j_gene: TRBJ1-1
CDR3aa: CASSRAENTEAFF

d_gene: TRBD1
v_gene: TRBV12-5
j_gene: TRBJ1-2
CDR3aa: CASGLPGQGGYGYTF

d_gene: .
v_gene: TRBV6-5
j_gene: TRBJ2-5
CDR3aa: CASRPRTTKETQYF

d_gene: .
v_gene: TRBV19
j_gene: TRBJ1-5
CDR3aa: CASSRAPAGGRNQPQHF

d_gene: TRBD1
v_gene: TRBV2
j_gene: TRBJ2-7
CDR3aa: CASRGDRGDEQYF

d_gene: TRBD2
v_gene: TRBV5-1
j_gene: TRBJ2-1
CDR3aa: CASSLGGRTSGGQTDEQFF

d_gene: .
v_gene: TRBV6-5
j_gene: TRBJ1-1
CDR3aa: CASRADSHTEAFF

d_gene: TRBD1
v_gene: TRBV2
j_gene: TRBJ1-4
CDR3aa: CASSTDRAREKLFF

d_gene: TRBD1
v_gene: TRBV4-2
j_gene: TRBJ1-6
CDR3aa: CASSQSRTGPSPLHF

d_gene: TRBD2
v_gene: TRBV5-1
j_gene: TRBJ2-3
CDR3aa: CASSAGADTQYF

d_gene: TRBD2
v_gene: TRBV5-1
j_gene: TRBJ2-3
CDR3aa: CASSRSSGGLNTQYF

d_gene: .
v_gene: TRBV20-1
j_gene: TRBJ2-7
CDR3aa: CSARDRREQYF

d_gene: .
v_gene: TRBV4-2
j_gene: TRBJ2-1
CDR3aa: CASSQEKGLARYNEQFF

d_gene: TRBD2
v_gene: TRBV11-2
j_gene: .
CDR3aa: CASSLGEGYSYEQYF

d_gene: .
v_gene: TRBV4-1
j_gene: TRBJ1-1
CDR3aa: CASSQVGSGEAFF

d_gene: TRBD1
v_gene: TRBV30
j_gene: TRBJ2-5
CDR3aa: CAWGTTGEQETQYF

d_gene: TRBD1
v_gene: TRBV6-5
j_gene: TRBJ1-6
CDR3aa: CASRHGTGHNSPLHF

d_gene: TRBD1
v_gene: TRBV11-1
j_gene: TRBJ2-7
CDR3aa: CASSLTGGYEQYF

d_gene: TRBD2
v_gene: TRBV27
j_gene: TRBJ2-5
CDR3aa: CASSLATSGKETQYF

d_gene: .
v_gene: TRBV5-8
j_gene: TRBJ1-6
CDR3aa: CASAIIQGVNSPLHF

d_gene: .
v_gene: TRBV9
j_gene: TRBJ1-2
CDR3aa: CASSAISTNYGYTF

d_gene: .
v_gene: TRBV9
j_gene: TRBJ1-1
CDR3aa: CASSVTPNTEAFF

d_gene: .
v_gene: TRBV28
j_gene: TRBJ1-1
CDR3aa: CASIGGNTEAFF

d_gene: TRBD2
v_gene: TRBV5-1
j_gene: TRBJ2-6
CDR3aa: CASSLAGGTSGSNSSGANGLTF

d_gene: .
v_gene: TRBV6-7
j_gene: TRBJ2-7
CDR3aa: CASSQDSTYEQYF

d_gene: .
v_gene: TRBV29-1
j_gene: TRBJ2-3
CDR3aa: CSVPTTSLDTQYF